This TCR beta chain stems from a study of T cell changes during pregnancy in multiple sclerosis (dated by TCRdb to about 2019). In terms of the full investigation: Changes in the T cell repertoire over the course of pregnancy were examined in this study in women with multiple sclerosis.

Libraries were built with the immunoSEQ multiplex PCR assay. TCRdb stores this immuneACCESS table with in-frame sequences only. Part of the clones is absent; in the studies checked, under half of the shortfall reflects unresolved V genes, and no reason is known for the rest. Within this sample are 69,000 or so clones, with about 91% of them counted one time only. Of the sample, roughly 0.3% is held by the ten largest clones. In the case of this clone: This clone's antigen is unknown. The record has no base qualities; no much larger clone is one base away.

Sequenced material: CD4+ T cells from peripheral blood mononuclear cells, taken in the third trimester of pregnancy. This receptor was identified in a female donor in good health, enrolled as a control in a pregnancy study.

The encoded CDR3 is CASSQWQGDYGYTF. The nucleotides read TGCGCCAGCAGCCAATGGCAGGGTGATTATGGCTACACCTTC. The rearranged chain carries TRBV4-3 and TRBJ1-2, with TRBD1 tentatively as D gene (5 bases match). V and J lose 2 bases and 5 bases, and a span of 12 bases separates them. The germline V gene sets CDR1 to LGHNA and CDR2 to YSLEER. The cysteine opens and the phenylalanine closes a CDR3 of 14 amino acids. Left in the record is the CDR3 DNA by itself, 42 bases read in frame from the first base.